A selection of T cell receptor beta chains follows, all from one sample in a study of T cells in Graves' hyperthyroidism and ophthalmopathy. From the multiplex PCR reads, TCRdb called clonotypes with MiXCR, one entry per CDR3 protein. There are hundreds of thousands of distinct CDR3 sequences in the sample; 12% to 15% occur only once, and about a third lies in the top ten. Sequencing was done on a sample of blood. These receptors were collected from a woman aged 35 to 49 with Graves' ophthalmopathy. CDR3s include the opening cysteine and the closing phenylalanine or tryptophan. A D gene is named only where the DNA matches it firmly. Size values are once, few and many counts, or a class for expanded clones, and some rows have none.

J	size	length	V	D	DNA	CDR3
TRBJ2-7	many	14	TRBV28	-	TGTGCCAGCAGAATCGACGGAACTTCGGGCGAGCAGTACTTC	CASRIDGTSGEQYF
TRBJ2-5	many	14	TRBV9	TRBD1	TGTGCCAGCAGCGTCGGGGACAGTCAAGAGACCCAGTACTTC	CASSVGDSQETQYF
TRBJ2-2	-	18	TRBV20-1	TRBD2	TGCAGTGCTAGAGCGGGACTAGCGGGAGGGTGGGGCACCGGGGAGCTGTTTTTT	CSARAGLAGGWGTGELFF
TRBJ2-2	-	17	TRBV19	TRBD2	TGTGCCAGTAGTTTTGGGACTAGCGGGAGGGGCACCGGGGAGCTGTTTTTT	CASSFGTSGRGTGELFF
TRBJ2-7	many	14	TRBV10-1	TRBD2	TGCGCCAGCCAAGCGGCTAGCGGGACGGAAGAGCAGTACTTC	CASQAASGTEEQYF
TRBJ1-6	many	15	TRBV28	-	TGTGCCAGCAACACCCGGGGGGGGCCCGGCTCACCCCTCCACTTT	CASNTRGGPGSPLHF
TRBJ1-5	few	17	TRBV7-9	-	TGTGCCAGCAGCCCGGACCCGGCCTGGGATCGCAATCAGCCCCAGCATTTT	CASSPDPAWDRNQPQHF
TRBJ2-1	many	15	TRBV6-1	TRBD2	TGTGCCAGCAGCCGTAGCGGGGGGTTTAACAATGAGCAGTTCTTC	CASSRSGGFNNEQFF
TRBJ1-1	many	15	TRBV20-1	-	TGCAGTGCTAGAGATAGGAGGCTTTCGAACACTGAAGCTTTCTTT	CSARDRRLSNTEAFF
TRBJ2-7	many	15	TRBV11-2	TRBD1	TGTGCCAGCAGCCCAAAAGACAGGGGGAGGAACGAGCAGTACTTC	CASSPKDRGRNEQYF
TRBJ2-7	many	13	TRBV28	TRBD2	TGTGCCATCCGGGCTAGCGGGACCTACGAGCAGTACTTC	CAIRASGTYEQYF
TRBJ2-1	many	17	TRBV20-1	-	TGCAGTGCTAGAGATTACCGATTCGGGGGCCCCTACAATGAGCAGTTCTTC	CSARDYRFGGPYNEQFF
TRBJ2-7	many	13	TRBV7-2	-	TGTGCCAGCAGCTTAGCGCCTATCTACGAGCAGTACTTC	CASSLAPIYEQYF
TRBJ2-1	many	18	TRBV12-3/TRBV12-4	TRBD1	TGTGCCAGCAGCCACGGACAGGGGATCCGTGCACCGGCCGATGAGCAGTTCTTC	CASSHGQGIRAPADEQFF
TRBJ1-2	many	21	TRBV6-9	TRBD1	TGTGCCAGCAGTTACCCGACACGAACCTTCTCGTTCCCGGACAGGGGGATTGGCTACACCTTC	CASSYPTRTFSFPDRGIGYTF
TRBJ2-4	few	19	TRBV7-9	TRBD1	TGTGCCAGCAGTCCAACGACAGGGCGCGAACGATTAGCCAAAAACATTCAGTACTTC	CASSPTTGRERLAKNIQYF
TRBJ1-2	many	15	TRBV18	-	TGTGCCAGCTCACCGCCGCGGCAGCTACCCGATGGCTACACCTTC	CASSPPRQLPDGYTF
TRBJ2-5	many	18	TRBV12-3/TRBV12-4	-	TGTGCCAGCAGTTTAGTAGTCATGGGGGGGGGCATCCAAGAGACCCAGTACTTC	CASSLVVMGGGIQETQYF
TRBJ1-1	few	12	TRBV27	-	TGTGCCAGCAGTTTTGTTTACAGCACGCTTATCTTT	CASSFVYSTLIF
TRBJ2-5	many	17	TRBV28	-	TGTGCCAGCAGTTTAGCAGGGGGGAGCCAGGCTAAAGAGACCCAGTACTTC	CASSLAGGSQAKETQYF
TRBJ2-3	many	15	TRBV28	TRBD1	TGTGCCAGCAGTCGGGTAGGGGGCTTCACAGATACGCAGTATTTT	CASSRVGGFTDTQYF
TRBJ1-5	-	16	TRBV5-1	-	TGCGCCAGCAGCCTCACAGGGAGTGGGAGCAATCAGCCCCAGCATTTT	CASSLTGSGSNQPQHF
TRBJ1-2	many	14	TRBV3-1	-	TGTGCCAGCAGCCCTCTGGCACTAGACTATGGCTACACCTTC	CASSPLALDYGYTF
TRBJ2-3	many	14	TRBV7-2	-	TGTGCCAGCAGCCCTGACAGATACACAGATACGCAGTATTTT	CASSPDRYTDTQYF
TRBJ2-1	-	16	TRBV6-1	TRBD2	TGTGCCAGCAGTGAAGCCACGGGGGGAACCTACAATGAGCAGTTCTTC	CASSEATGGTYNEQFF
TRBJ2-2	few	13	TRBV4-2	-	TGTGCCAGCAGCCTCCCCCTCCCCGGGGAGCTGTTTTTT	CASSLPLPGELFF
TRBJ1-1	many	14	TRBV3-1	-	TGTGCCAGCAGCGTTGGACAGAGCAACACTGAAGCTTTCTTT	CASSVGQSNTEAFF
TRBJ2-7	many	13	TRBV5-1	-	TGCGCCAGCAGCTCCCCTCCGCTCTACGAGCAGTACTTC	CASSSPPLYEQYF
TRBJ1-1	few	16	TRBV19	TRBD1	TGTGCCAGTAGTAGGAGGGACAGGGGGGTGAGGGCTGAAGCTTTCTTT	CASSRRDRGVRAEAFF
TRBJ2-1	many	14	TRBV20-1	-	TGCAGTGCTAGAGGGGTAGCAGGGTATCATGAGCAGTTCTTC	CSARGVAGYHEQFF
TRBJ2-1	many	16	TRBV7-6	-	TGTGCCAGCAGCCCCGGCTCGGCTCATAAGGGAAATGAGCAGTTCTTC	CASSPGSAHKGNEQFF
TRBJ1-6	few	17	TRBV5-6	-	TGTGCCAGCACTCAGAGTTTAAGTGTCAGGGTTAATTCACCCCTCCACTTT	CASTQSLSVRVNSPLHF
TRBJ2-3	-	12	TRBV12-5	-	TGTGCTAGTGGTCTAAGGGGGGATACGCAGTATTTT	CASGLRGDTQYF
TRBJ2-3	many	12	TRBV28	-	TGTGCCAGCGCCCCCTTGACACGTACGCAGTATTTT	CASAPLTRTQYF
TRBJ2-7	-	16	TRBV9	-	TGTGCCAGCAGCGTAGGGCTCCGGGTGGGGGAGTACGAGCAGTACTTC	CASSVGLRVGEYEQYF
TRBJ1-1	few	12	TRBV20-1	-	TGCAGTGCTAAGCTCCGGAACACTGAAGCTTTCTTT	CSAKLRNTEAFF
TRBJ2-3	many	15	TRBV2	-	TGTGCCAGCAGTGAATGGAGACTAGTCACAGATACGCAGTATTTT	CASSEWRLVTDTQYF
TRBJ1-1	-	15	TRBV11-2	TRBD1	TGTGCCAGCAGCTTAGGACAAACAGGGGGCACTGAAGCTTTCTTT	CASSLGQTGGTEAFF
TRBJ2-2	-	15	TRBV5-4	TRBD2	TGTGCCAGCAGCTTCGGGACTAGCCTTGCCGGGGAGCTGTTTTTT	CASSFGTSLAGELFF
TRBJ2-3	many	15	TRBV20-1	-	TGCAGTGTTAGGGGTGGGGGAAGGAAGACAGATACGCAGTATTTT	CSVRGGGRKTDTQYF
TRBJ2-7	few	13	TRBV5-1	TRBD1	TGCGCCAGCGGACAGACAGGGGGCTACGAGCAGTACTTC	CASGQTGGYEQYF
TRBJ2-3	many	16	TRBV11-2	-	TGTGCCAGCAGCTTAGAGGAGGGGCGGTCGACAGATACGCAGTATTTT	CASSLEEGRSTDTQYF
TRBJ2-2	many	14	TRBV28	-	TGTGCCAGCAGTTTTATCGGGGGCACCGGGGAGCTGTTTTTT	CASSFIGGTGELFF
TRBJ2-1	many	12	TRBV3-1	-	TGTGCCAGCAGCCAAGACGTCAATGAGCAGTTCTTC	CASSQDVNEQFF
TRBJ2-7	-	16	TRBV10-3	TRBD1	TGTGCCATCAGTGCGCGGACAGGGGAATCATGGGGCGAGCAGTACTTC	CAISARTGESWGEQYF
TRBJ2-7	many	13	TRBV29-1	-	TGCAGCGTTGGGAAGGGGCAAACCTACGAGCAGTACTTC	CSVGKGQTYEQYF
TRBJ1-5	many	13	TRBV18	-	TGTGCCAGCTCACCCGCGAACAATCAGCCCCAGCATTTT	CASSPANNQPQHF
TRBJ2-1	many	14	TRBV6-1	-	TGTGCCAGCAGTGAAGCGAGCAGGGACAATGAGCAGTTCTTC	CASSEASRDNEQFF